Sequencing of this T cell receptor (beta chain) was carried out in a study of blood T cell repertoires in COVID-19. The CDR3 covers 17 residues. Between the trimmed V and J ends, which lost 5 bases and 7 bases, there was a span of 24 bases. The V gene's germline CDR1 is SGHTA and CDR2 FQGNSA. Authors' methods: Reference gene primer amplification in the assay estimated nucleated cell counts. The data were produced by immunoSEQ multiplex PCR, yet TCRdb's version contains in-frame clones alone and is incomplete. V, J and clone size were drawn from that table, and D and trimming were deduced from the DNA. The table includes a few hundred thousand clones, 88% detected once.

This receptor was taken from a man in his 70s with acute or convalescent COVID-19. The sequenced sample consisted of peripheral blood. The V gene is TRBV7-2, the J gene TRBJ2-1, with D possibly TRBD2 on 6 matching bases. The CDR3 loop reads CASSPEVGSWLTNEQFF. Here the CDR3 DNA reads TGTGCCAGCAGCCCCGAGGTCGGGAGCTGGCTGACGAATGAGCAGTTCTTC.